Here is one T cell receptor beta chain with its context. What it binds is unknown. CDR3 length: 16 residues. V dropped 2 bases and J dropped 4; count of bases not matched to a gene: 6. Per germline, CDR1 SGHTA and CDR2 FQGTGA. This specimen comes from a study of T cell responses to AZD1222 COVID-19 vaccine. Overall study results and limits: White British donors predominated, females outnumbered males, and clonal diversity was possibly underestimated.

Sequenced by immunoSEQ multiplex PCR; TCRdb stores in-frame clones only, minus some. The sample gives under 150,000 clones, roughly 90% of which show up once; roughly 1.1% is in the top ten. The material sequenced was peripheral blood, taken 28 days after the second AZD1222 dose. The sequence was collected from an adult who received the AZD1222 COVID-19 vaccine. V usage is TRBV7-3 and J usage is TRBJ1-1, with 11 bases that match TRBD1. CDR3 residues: CASSLGPGTGGTEAFF. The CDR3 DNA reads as TGTGCCAGCAGCTTAGGGCCTGGGACAGGGGGCACTGAAGCTTTCTTT.